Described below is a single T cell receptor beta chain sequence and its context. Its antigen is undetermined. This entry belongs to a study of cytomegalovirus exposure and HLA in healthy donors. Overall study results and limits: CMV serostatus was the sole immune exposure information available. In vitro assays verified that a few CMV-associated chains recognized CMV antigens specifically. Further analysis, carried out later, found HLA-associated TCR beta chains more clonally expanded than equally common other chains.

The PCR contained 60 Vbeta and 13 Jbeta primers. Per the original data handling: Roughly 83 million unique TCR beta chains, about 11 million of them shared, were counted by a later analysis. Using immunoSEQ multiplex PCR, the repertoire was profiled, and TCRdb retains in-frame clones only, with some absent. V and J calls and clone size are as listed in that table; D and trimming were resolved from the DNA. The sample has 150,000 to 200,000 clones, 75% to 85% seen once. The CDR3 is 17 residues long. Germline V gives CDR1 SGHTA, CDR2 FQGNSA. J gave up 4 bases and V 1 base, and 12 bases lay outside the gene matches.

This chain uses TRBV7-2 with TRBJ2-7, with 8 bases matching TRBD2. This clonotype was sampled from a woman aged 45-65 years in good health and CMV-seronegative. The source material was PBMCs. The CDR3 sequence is CASSLGGSGVLWYEQYF. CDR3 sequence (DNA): TGTGCCAGCAGCTTAGGAGGTAGCGGGGTTCTATGGTACGAGCAGTACTTC.